The 31 T cell receptor beta chains presented below share a single source sample, sequenced in a study of blood T cell repertoires in COVID-19. Assay used: immunoSEQ multiplex PCR; TCRdb lists only in-frame clones, some missing. The sample has around 330,000 clones; around nine tenths are singletons. Sequenced material: PBMCs or T cells enriched from blood (not recorded which). The source of these receptors is a man aged 55 to 70 who had recovered from COVID-19.

The chain carries TRBV6-5 and TRBJ2-7, with D possibly matching TRBD1 (6 bases). From germline, CDR1 is MNHEY and CDR2 SVGAGI. CDR3 length: 14 amino acids. V lost 7 bases to trimming and J lost 6 bases, with 19 bases between them. The CDR3 nucleotides are TGTGCCAGCATCAGCAAGACAGGCTCCCTCGAGCAGTACTTC. Its translation is CASISKTGSLEQYF.

The CDR3 sequence is CASSLGAGANVLTF. The CDR3 region has the DNA TGTGCCAGCAGCCTAGGGGCTGGGGCCAACGTCCTGACTTTC. The V gene is TRBV7-3, the J gene TRBJ2-6; D is perhaps TRBD1 (5 bases). The V and J ends lost 5 bases and 2 bases respectively, with 7 bases between them. The CDR3 length is 14 residues. Germline-derived CDR1 and CDR2 are SGHTA and FQGTGA.

The chain joins TRBV9 to TRBJ2-2, with D unclear. CDR1 and CDR2 from the germline V gene are SGDLS and YYNGEE. Between the trimmed V and J ends, which lost 4 bases and 5 bases, there was a span of 9 bases. There are 13 residues in the CDR3. In DNA form, the CDR3 reads TGTGCCAGCAGCTTGCCACGGACCGGGGAGCTGTTTTTT. Protein product: CASSLPRTGELFF.

Only one count was recorded for this clone. The chain joins TRBV5-1 to TRBJ2-1; 13 bases align to TRBD2. The germline gives CDR1 SGHRS, CDR2 YFSETQ. J lost 8 bases, V lost 1 base, and 3 bases had no gene match. This CDR3 region has 15 residues. The CDR3 region has the DNA TGCGCCAGCAGCTTGAGGACTAGCGGGAGCGATGAGCAGTTCTTC. This gives the protein CASSLRTSGSDEQFF.

The CDR3 loop is CASSYRTGSYNSPLHF. The CDR3 DNA is TGTGCCAGCAGTTACAGAACAGGGTCCTATAATTCACCCCTCCACTTT. This chain joins TRBV6-5 and TRBJ1-6; TRBD1 is a possible D gene (6 bases). Germline V CDR1 and CDR2: MNHEY, SVGAGI. The CDR3 extends over 16 amino acids. Between the trimmed V and J ends, which lost 2 bases and 1 base, there was a span of 9 bases.

The rearrangement links TRBV27 to TRBJ1-1; D gene ambiguous. In germline, CDR1 is MNHEY, CDR2 SMNVEV (reference sequence). This CDR3 is built from 13 residues. The V end was cut by 4 bases, the J end by 1 base, with 7 bases between. The chain's CDR3 is CASSSTRNTEAFF. The CDR3 nucleotides read TGTGCCAGCAGTTCTACGAGGAACACTGAAGCTTTCTTT.

This clone showed up just once. This chain links TRBV7-9 with TRBJ2-3; 7 bases line up with TRBD1. The CDR3 consists of 16 residues. Germline V gene data show CDR1 as SEHNR and CDR2 as FQNEAQ (reference sequence). The trim removed 2 bases at V and 2 bases at J, leaving 7 bases unmatched. The CDR3 DNA is TGTGCCAGCAGCTTAATCAGGGGGTCCTCCACAGATACGCAGTATTTT. Translation gives CASSLIRGSSTDTQYF.

Written as DNA, the CDR3 is TGCGCCAGCAGCCCGGGGGGCGGTTTCGCTGAAGCTTTCTTT. It encodes CASSPGGGFAEAFF. The chain uses TRBV5-1 and TRBJ1-1, with a tentative D call TRBD1 (6 bases). The CDR3 runs 14 residues. V was pared by 4 bases and J by 6 bases, with 16 bases between. The germline gives CDR1 SGHRS, CDR2 YFSETQ.

This clone was recorded only once. V and J are TRBV4-3 and TRBJ2-2; 7 bases are a match to TRBD2. The germline V gene encodes CDR1 LGHNA and CDR2 YSLEER. This CDR3 is 16 amino acids long. The V segment lost 4 bases and the J segment 3 bases; nucleotides outside the gene matches: 8. The CDR3 sequence is CASSPLTGGYTGELFF. The CDR3, as DNA: TGCGCCAGCAGCCCCTTGACGGGGGGTTACACCGGGGAGCTGTTTTTT.

The rearrangement links TRBV5-6 to TRBJ2-7; TRBD2 matches 7 bases. Germline V gene data show CDR1 as SGHDT and CDR2 as YYEEEE. Trimming cost V 6 bases and J 7 bases; bases outside gene matches: 10. The CDR3 is 13 residues long. The CDR3 spells CASKPSGALEQYF. The CDR3 coding sequence is TGTGCCAGCAAACCTAGCGGCGCCTTGGAGCAGTACTTC.

This chain's CDR3 is CASSEAGGNTIYF. CDR3 in DNA: TGTGCCAGCAGTGAAGCTGGCGGAAACACCATATATTTT. The genes are TRBV2 and TRBJ1-3, with no clear D. CDR3 size: 13 residues. The germline CDR1 and CDR2 sequences are SNHLY and FYNNEI. V was cut by 0 bases and J by 4 bases, with 4 bases left in between.

The chain is built from TRBV12-3 or TRBV12-4 and TRBJ2-7, with TRBD2 identical over 8 bases. The ends lost 7 bases at V and 5 bases at J; junction bases unmatched: 7. This CDR3 region has 13 residues. The CDR3 spells CASNSGVGNEQYF. CDR3 DNA: TGTGCCAGCAATAGCGGGGTGGGAAACGAGCAGTACTTC.

V usage is TRBV7-9 and J usage is TRBJ2-5; TRBD1 matches at 8 bases. The germline V gene encodes CDR1 SEHNR and CDR2 FQNEAQ (reference sequence). J lost 3 bases, V lost 1 base, and 10 bases had no gene match. The CDR3 totals 17 residues. The CDR3 loop reads CASSLGSVQGGKETQYF. In DNA, the CDR3 is TGTGCCAGCAGCTTAGGGTCCGTACAGGGGGGTAAAGAGACCCAGTACTTC.

V and J are TRBV10-3 and TRBJ2-6; D possibly corresponds to TRBD1 (6 bases). V gave up 4 bases and J gave up 3 bases, with 10 bases separating them. CDR1 is ENHRY and CDR2 is SYGVKD in the germline V gene. The CDR3 extends over 15 amino acids. In nucleotides, the CDR3 is TGTGCCATCAGTGGAGGGGGAAATGGGGCCAACGTCCTGACTTTC. This encodes CAISGGGNGANVLTF.

V and J are TRBV6-5 and TRBJ1-3; possibly TRBD1 for D (6 bases). Trimming removed 6 bases at V and 1 base at J, with 10 bases between. Germline V CDR1 and CDR2: MNHEY, SVGAGI. This CDR3 has 14 residues. Written as DNA, the CDR3 is TGTGCCAGCAGGATGGACAGATCTGGAAACACCATATATTTT. Its protein is CASRMDRSGNTIYF.

CDR3 sequence (DNA): TGCAGCGTTGAAACTAGCGGGTTGCGCAATGAGCAGTTCTTC. Translated: CSVETSGLRNEQFF. V is TRBV29-1 and J is TRBJ2-1; the match to TRBD2 covers 9 bases. V lost 2 bases and J lost 6; bases outside the gene matches: 5. The CDR3 is made up of 14 amino acids. Germline CDR1 and CDR2: SQVTM and ANQGSEA.

As to this clone: Germline is not matched at one junction end, which may reflect a read error. V usage is TRBV7-7 and J usage is TRBJ2-1, with 9 bases matching TRBD1. The CDR3 has 16 residues. Germline CDR1 and CDR2: SSHAT and FNYEAQ (reference sequence). The CDR3 nucleotides read TGTGCTAGCAGCTTAGTGGCCGGGGACAGGGTTGGTGAGCAGTTCTTC. It encodes CASSLVAGDRVGEQFF.

V usage is TRBV5-1 and J usage is TRBJ2-1; 9 bases are shared with TRBD1. The CDR3 sequence is 15 residues long. The junction had 8 bases not matched to a gene; V was cut back by 6 bases and J by 4 bases. Germline CDR1 SGHRS, CDR2 YFSETQ. Here the CDR3 DNA reads TGCGCCAGCACCAGGGCCGGGACAGGGTACAATGAGCAGTTCTTC. Amino acid sequence: CASTRAGTGYNEQFF.

The rearrangement links TRBV2 to TRBJ2-7; possibly TRBD1 for D (5 bases). The V and J ends lost 8 bases and 3 bases respectively, with 11 bases between them. This CDR3 comprises 12 residues. CDR1 is SNHLY and CDR2 is FYNNEI in the germline V gene. The CDR3 loop reads CASRAQGYEQYF. Here the CDR3 DNA reads TGTGCCAGCCGAGCCCAGGGCTACGAGCAGTACTTC.

This clone has just one count. The chain uses TRBV4-1 and TRBJ1-4; D gene ambiguous. Looked up from germline, CDR1 is MGHRA and CDR2 is YSYEKL. This CDR3 contains 14 residues. V gave up 1 base and J gave up 6 bases, with 9 bases separating them. The CDR3 spells CASSQGARDEKLFF. DNA of the CDR3: TGCGCCAGCAGCCAAGGAGCGAGGGATGAAAAACTGTTTTTT.

The V call is TRBV11-3, the J call TRBJ2-2; 10 bases are shared with TRBD1. CDR3 size: 13 residues. J gave up 6 bases and V 6 bases, and 1 base lay outside the gene matches. Per germline, CDR1 SGHNT and CDR2 YENEEA. Here the CDR3 reads CASRGQGAGELFF. In DNA, the CDR3 is TGTGCCAGCAGAGGACAGGGGGCCGGGGAGCTGTTTTTT.

This clone turned up a few times. The CDR3 spells CAWSQTGTEAFF. The CDR3 coding sequence is TGTGCCTGGAGTCAGACCGGGACAGAAGCTTTCTTT. J is TRBJ1-1 and V is TRBV30; TRBD1 is a possible D gene (6 bases). V shed 2 bases and J shed 8 bases, with 12 bases lying between them. CDR1 is GTSNPN and CDR2 is SVGIG in the germline V gene (reference sequence). CDR3 length: 12 residues.

This chain connects TRBV6-5 to TRBJ2-1, with 13 positions matching TRBD2. The ends lost 5 bases at V and 8 bases at J; junction bases unmatched: 6. This CDR3 contains 15 residues. CDR1 and CDR2 from the germline V gene are MNHEY and SVGAGI. CDR3: CASSTTSGRWDEQFF. The CDR3 DNA reads as TGTGCCAGCAGTACGACTAGCGGGAGGTGGGATGAGCAGTTCTTC.

The chain joins TRBV4-3 to TRBJ1-4; possible D gene TRBD1, 6 bases. The germline V gene has CDR1 LGHNA and CDR2 YSLEER. The CDR3 has 16 amino acids. Between the trimmed V and J ends, which lost 0 bases and 8 bases, there was a span of 16 bases. CDR3 coding DNA: TGCGCCAGCAGCCAAGACCCCGGGACACGGATCGAAAAACTGTTTTTT. It encodes CASSQDPGTRIEKLFF.

This clone was detected once. The chain carries TRBV9 and TRBJ2-1; the match to TRBD2 covers 8 bases. From germline, CDR1 is SGDLS and CDR2 YYNGEE. Trimming removed 2 bases from V and 10 bases from J; junction bases left unmatched: 14. The CDR3 is made up of 16 amino acids. The CDR3 DNA sequence: TGTGCCAGCAGCGTGGGGCGGGAGGTCTCCCTCGGGGAGCAGTTCTTC. Translation gives CASSVGREVSLGEQFF.

The chain links TRBV10-3 to TRBJ2-3; 8 bases agree with TRBD1. Germline V CDR1 and CDR2: ENHRY, SYGVKD. The CDR3 runs 15 residues. The junction had 4 bases not matched to a gene; V was cut back by 4 bases and J by 1 base. The CDR3 sequence: CAISGTGPRTDTQYF. CDR3 nucleotide sequence: TGTGCCATCAGTGGGACAGGGCCCCGCACAGATACGCAGTATTTT.

The chain is built from TRBV6-5 and TRBJ2-7; perhaps TRBD1 as D (6 bases). V gave up 7 bases and J gave up 4 bases, with 14 bases separating them. Germline assignment: CDR1 MNHEY and CDR2 SVGAGI. This CDR3 is 13 amino acids long. As DNA, the CDR3 is TGTGCCAGCACCGGACAGAGCCTATACGAGCAGTACTTC. Amino acids: CASTGQSLYEQYF.

The chain joins TRBV18 to TRBJ1-2, with D unclear. The V end lost 6 bases, the J end lost 6 bases, and 17 bases lay between the germline ends. Germline CDR1 reads KGHSH; CDR2 reads LQKENI. The CDR3 is made up of 14 amino acids. The CDR3 DNA follows: TGTGCCAGCTCTTCGAGGGAGACAAGGAATGGCTACACCTTC. It specifies CASSSRETRNGYTF. Filled out from reference TRBV18 and TRBJ1-2, the complete variable domain reads NAGVMQNPRHLVRRRGQEARLRCSPMKGHSHVYWYRQLPEEGLKFMVYLQKENIIDESGMPKERFSAEFPKEGPSILRIQQVVRGDSAAYFCASSSRETRNGYTFGSGTRLTVV.

This clone was seen a single time. V and J are TRBV27 and TRBJ2-6, with D perhaps matching TRBD1 (6 bases). This CDR3 region has 17 residues. Germline lookup yields CDR1 MNHEY and CDR2 SMNVEV (reference sequence). V shed 6 bases and J shed 0 bases, with 15 bases lying between them. This CDR3 is CASRKPGTPSGANVLTF. CDR3 coding DNA: TGTGCCAGCAGAAAACCCGGGACACCCTCTGGGGCCAACGTCCTGACTTTC. The full variable domain, completed using reference TRBV27 and TRBJ2-6, is EAQVTQNPRYLITVTGKKLTVTCSQNMNHEYMSWYRQDPGLGLRQIYYSMNVEVTDKGDVPEGYKVSRKEKRNFPLILESPSPNQTSLYFCASRKPGTPSGANVLTFGAGSRLTVL.

J is TRBJ1-2 and V is TRBV29-1; TRBD1 matches at 9 bases. Germline V lookup: CDR1 SQVTM, CDR2 ANQGSEA. V shed 4 bases and J 3 bases; nucleotides not matched to a gene: 9. This CDR3 contains 15 residues. The CDR3 region is CSVGDTGGSDYGYTF. CDR3 DNA: TGCAGCGTTGGGGATACAGGGGGCTCAGACTATGGCTACACCTTC.

The V and J genes are TRBV29-1 and TRBJ2-1; TRBD2 aligns across 7 bases. Germline V gene data show CDR1 as SQVTM and CDR2 as ANQGSEA. CDR3 length: 13 residues. The J segment lost 5 bases and the V segment lost 6 bases, leaving 7 bases of the junction unmatched. The CDR3 sequence is CSVTSQVDNEQFF. In nucleotides, the CDR3 is TGCAGCGTGACTAGCCAGGTCGACAATGAGCAGTTCTTC.